The 25 T cell receptor beta chains presented below share a single source sample, sequenced in a study of T cell responses to AZD1222 COVID-19 vaccine. The assay was immunoSEQ multiplex PCR, and TCRdb's table has in-frame clones only and misses some. The sample holds around 150,000 clones, over 65% seen once. The sample in question was peripheral blood, obtained on day 0 of AZD1222 vaccination. The receptors come from an adult in good health.

The chain couples TRBV24-1 to TRBJ2-7; no reliable D call. Trimming left V 5 bases short and J 5 bases short, with 9 bases between. From germline, CDR1 is KGHDR and CDR2 SFDVKD. This CDR3 has 12 residues. DNA of the CDR3: TGTGCCACCAGTGGCATAGGAGACGAGCAGTACTTC. This codes for CATSGIGDEQYF.

V and J are TRBV25-1 and TRBJ1-3; D unclear. Trimming stripped 0 bases from V and 0 bases from J, with 9 bases between. CDR3 length equals 16 residues. Per germline, CDR1 MGHDK and CDR2 SYGVNS. DNA of the CDR3: TGTGCCAGCAGTGAATATCGGGCAGCCTCTGGAAACACCATATATTTT. This translates into CASSEYRAASGNTIYF.

The J gene is TRBJ2-6, the V gene TRBV15; D uncertain. The CDR3 is 16 residues long. Germline CDR1 and CDR2: LNHNV and YYDKDF (reference sequence). V gave up 4 bases and J gave up 1 base, with 11 bases separating them. CDR3 sequence reads: CATSTGRLSGANVLTF. The CDR3 nucleotides read TGTGCCACCAGCACCGGGCGGCTATCTGGGGCCAACGTCCTGACTTTC.

V is TRBV10-3 and J is TRBJ1-2; 7 bases match TRBD1. Germline-derived CDR1 and CDR2 are ENHRY and SYGVKD. CDR3 length equals 13 residues. After removal of 9 bases from V and 2 bases from J, the junction contained 6 bases not matched to a gene. CDR3 in DNA: TGTGCCATTGCGCAGGGGGTAAACTATGGCTACACCTTC. This gives the protein CAIAQGVNYGYTF.

The rearrangement joins TRBV3-1 (or the pseudogene TRBV3-2) to TRBJ1-3; D unresolved. V was clipped by 3 bases and J by 8 bases, with 5 bases between them. This CDR3 spans 11 amino acids. Germline loops: CDR1 LGHDT, CDR2 YNNKEL (reference sequence). CDR3 amino acids: CASSQSYTIYF. As DNA, the CDR3 is TGTGCCAGCAGCCAGTCTTACACCATATATTTT.

This sequence joins TRBV10-1 and TRBJ2-1; D is perhaps TRBD1 or TRBD2 (6 bases each). The germline V gene has CDR1 WNHNN and CDR2 SYGVQD (reference sequence). V was pared by 0 bases and J by 4 bases, with 13 bases between. There are 16 residues in the CDR3. The DNA of the CDR3 is TGCGCCAGCAGTGAGTCGGACGGGGGCCTTTACAATGAGCAGTTCTTC. It translates to CASSESDGGLYNEQFF.

The CDR3 coding sequence is TGTGCCAGCAGCACCCGTTTAGCGGGGGATCGCACAGATACGCAGTATTTT. Translating it yields CASSTRLAGDRTDTQYF. The chain is built from TRBV4-2 and TRBJ2-3; 9 bases agree with TRBD2. The CDR3 consists of 17 residues. Trimming took 5 bases from V and 1 from J; bases not matched to a gene: 10. Per germline, CDR1 LGHNA and CDR2 YNFKEQ.

This chain uses TRBV7-3 with TRBJ1-1; 9 nucleotides line up with TRBD1. The CDR3 sequence is 14 residues long. The germline CDR1 and CDR2 sequences are SGHTA and FQGTGA. With 3 bases clipped from V and 7 bases from J, the junction kept 6 bases outside the gene matches. CDR3 in amino acids: CASSFGTGQGEAFF. The CDR3 coding sequence is TGTGCCAGCAGCTTTGGGACAGGGCAGGGTGAAGCTTTCTTT.

This clone was seen more than once but under ten times. The chain joins TRBV6-5 to TRBJ1-2; 7 nucleotides match TRBD1. The germline V gene encodes CDR1 MNHEY and CDR2 SVGAGI. Trimming removed 7 bases from V and 6 bases from J; junction bases left unmatched: 11. CDR3 size: 14 residues. CDR3 nucleotide sequence: TGTGCCAGCAAGGGGGCAGGGCGAGTGGATGGCTACACCTTC. Translation: CASKGAGRVDGYTF.

The chain joins TRBV6-5 to TRBJ1-6; TRBD1 matches at 7 bases. The CDR3 covers 14 residues. J lost 9 bases, V lost 0 bases, and 2 bases had no gene match. CDR1 is MNHEY and CDR2 is SVGAGI in the germline V gene. CDR3 DNA: TGTGCCAGCAGTTACTCTGACAGGGCTTCACCCCTCCACTTT. The encoded protein is CASSYSDRASPLHF.

The J gene is TRBJ1-2, the V gene TRBV28; the match to TRBD1 covers 7 bases. Trimming removed 7 bases from V and 2 bases from J; junction bases left unmatched: 7. The CDR3 is 14 residues long. From germline, CDR1 is MDHEN and CDR2 SYDVKM. CDR3 loop: CASIRSTGNYGYTF. The CDR3 nucleotides are TGTGCCAGCATTAGGTCGACAGGGAACTATGGCTACACCTTC.

This clone was counted between two and nine times. The chain combines TRBV6-1 with TRBJ2-2; D is tentatively TRBD1 or TRBD2 (5 bases each). The CDR3 runs 16 residues. Germline V gives CDR1 MNHNS, CDR2 SASEGT. Trimming removed 4 bases from V and 2 bases from J, with 14 bases in between. The CDR3 here is CASSVMGVLNTGELFF. CDR3 bases: TGTGCCAGCAGTGTCATGGGGGTCCTTAACACCGGGGAGCTGTTTTTT.

This chain joins TRBV12-3 or TRBV12-4 and TRBJ1-2; D is ambiguous. The CDR3 is 13 residues long. V was trimmed by 10 bases and J by 0 bases, leaving 12 bases between them. CDR3 nucleotide sequence: TGTGCCACCACGGTCGGGCCTAACTATGGCTACACCTTC. Residues: CATTVGPNYGYTF.

This clone came up once. The rearrangement links TRBV30 to TRBJ2-7, with D possibly being TRBD2 (5 bases). The CDR3 extends over 14 amino acids. Germline loops: CDR1 GTSNPN, CDR2 SVGIG (reference sequence). V gave up 2 bases and J gave up 3 bases, with 14 bases separating them. The CDR3 here is CAWSRVGGFYEQYF. The CDR3 DNA follows: TGTGCCTGGAGTAGGGTAGGAGGATTCTACGAGCAGTACTTC.

The chain carries TRBV7-9 and TRBJ1-5; no firm D call. The CDR3 totals 14 residues. CDR1 and CDR2 from the germline V gene are SEHNR and FQNEAQ (reference sequence). Trimming removed 3 bases from V and 4 bases from J, with 10 bases in between. In DNA form, the CDR3 reads TGTGCCAGCAGCTTCGGCACCTCTAATCAGCCCCAGCATTTT. Residues: CASSFGTSNQPQHF.

A single count supports this clone. The gene calls are TRBV11-2 and TRBJ1-3; D is perhaps TRBD1 (5 bases). Germline assignment: CDR1 SGHAT and CDR2 FQNNGV. V lost 8 bases and J 5 bases, leaving 19 bases between the germline ends. There are 15 residues in the CDR3. The DNA of the CDR3 is TGTGCCAGCGCCCTTGACGGGGCGCGTCGAAACACCATATATTTT. Protein sequence: CASALDGARRNTIYF.

CDR3 coding DNA: TGTGCCAGCAGTTCGGGACGGGCTAAGGATGGCTACACCTTC. Its protein is CASSSGRAKDGYTF. This chain uses TRBV28 with TRBJ1-2, with D possibly TRBD1 on 5 matching bases. CDR1 and CDR2 (germline): MDHEN, SYDVKM. Trimming cost V 4 bases and J 6 bases, with 15 bases left between them. The CDR3 is 14 residues long.

This clone was found a few times. The rearrangement links TRBV30 to TRBJ1-2, with 10 bases fitting TRBD1. V was pared by 7 bases and J by 5 bases, with 7 bases of the junction left unmatched. From germline, CDR1 is GTSNPN and CDR2 SVGIG (reference sequence). The CDR3 length is 13 residues. The CDR3 region is CASPGQGYYGYTF. As DNA, the CDR3 is TGTGCCTCCCCGGGACAGGGGTATTATGGCTACACCTTC.

The genes are TRBV3-1 (or the pseudogene TRBV3-2) and TRBJ2-3; D unresolved. V lost 0 bases to trimming and J lost 6 bases, with 16 bases between them. CDR3 size: 16 residues. CDR1 LGHDT and CDR2 YNNKEL come from the germline V gene (reference sequence). The CDR3 nucleotides read TGTGCCAGCAGCCAAGATTTTATACTAAAATCGGATACGCAGTATTTT. It translates to CASSQDFILKSDTQYF.

In DNA, the CDR3 is TGTGCCACCAGTCAGACAGGGGGGGAGCCCCAGCATTTT. As protein: CATSQTGGEPQHF. The V call is TRBV24-1, the J call TRBJ1-5, with 9 bases that match TRBD1. This CDR3 is built from 13 residues. Germline lookup yields CDR1 KGHDR and CDR2 SFDVKD. The junction had 4 bases not matched to a gene; V was cut back by 6 bases and J by 8 bases.

CDR3 residues: CASKRQFNQPQHF. The CDR3 coding sequence is TGTGCCAGCAAACGGCAGTTCAATCAGCCCCAGCATTTT. The chain is built from TRBV6-5 and TRBJ1-5; D is unclear. Trimming stripped 7 bases from V and 3 bases from J, with 10 bases between. This CDR3 is built from 13 residues. Germline CDR1 MNHEY, CDR2 SVGAGI.

In nucleotides, the CDR3 is TGTGCCAGCAGCCAAGATATTTCAGGGACGGAGACCCAGTACTTC. It translates to CASSQDISGTETQYF. The V and J genes are TRBV3-1 (or the pseudogene TRBV3-2) and TRBJ2-5; D tentatively fits TRBD1 or TRBD2 (5 bases each). Germline CDR1 reads LGHDT; CDR2 reads YNNKEL (reference sequence). The CDR3 spans 15 residues. V lost 0 bases and J 5 bases, leaving 13 bases between the germline ends.

The V call is TRBV18, the J call TRBJ2-3; D is perhaps TRBD1 (5 bases). Between the trimmed V and J ends, which lost 4 bases and 2 bases, there was a span of 22 bases. CDR1 and CDR2 (germline): KGHSH, LQKENI. This CDR3 is 18 amino acids long. The CDR3: CASSQTGHSVTPTDTQYF. CDR3 nucleotides: TGTGCCAGCTCACAGACCGGACATTCGGTTACGCCCACAGATACGCAGTATTTT.

The CDR3 loop reads CSASNPGPVSDTQYF. In DNA, the CDR3 is TGCAGTGCTAGTAATCCGGGCCCCGTATCAGATACGCAGTATTTT. The V and J genes are TRBV20-1 and TRBJ2-3; D remains unclear. Germline CDR1 is DFQATT and CDR2 is SNEGSKA (reference sequence). V lost 3 bases and J 4 bases, leaving 17 bases between the germline ends. CDR3 length: 15 residues.

The CDR3 DNA follows: TGTGCCAGCAGCTTAACCCCTGCCGAAGCCTACGAGCAGTACTTC. Protein product: CASSLTPAEAYEQYF. The V and J genes are TRBV7-3 and TRBJ2-7; D is ambiguous. CDR3 length equals 15 residues. Trimming took 0 bases from V and 2 from J, leaving 11 bases between them. CDR1 is SGHTA and CDR2 is FQGTGA in the germline V gene.